The clone carrying this TCR beta chain is judged medium-sized. The target antigen is unknown. The cDNA came from 5'RACE, which used 10-nucleotide random UMIs. TCRdb itself ran the 5' RACE reads through MiXCR, one entry per CDR3 protein. This repertoire shows tens of thousands of distinct CDR3 sequences, around 3.1% found once; its top ten account for more than 5%. The sample comes from a study of neurological immune-mediated disorders. Study-level background: The roughly 35 multiple sclerosis patients comprised approximately 30 that were relapsing-remitting and 3 that were secondary progressive. Findings and caveats of the study: Phylogenetic analysis grouped 18 of 34 multiple sclerosis patients' repertoires together, suggesting a possible repertoire signature.

Sequencing was carried out using PBMCs. This TCR was recovered from a man in his forties with multiple sclerosis.

The CDR3 sequence: CASSDVQDTGELFF. CDR3 nucleotides: TGCGCCAGCAGCGACGTACAGGACACCGGGGAGCTGTTTTTT. The chain has TRBV5-1 and TRBJ2-2, with D perhaps TRBD1 (5 bases). This CDR3 has 14 amino acids. V lost 4 bases, J lost 3 bases, and 10 bases lay in between. Germline CDR1 SGHRS, CDR2 YFSETQ.